The present entry profiles one T cell receptor beta chain with its context. Terminally differentiated effector memory CD45RA+ cells were excluded from the naive CD8 cells, which were CD45RO-negative and positively selected for CCR7. These data belong to a study of shared clonotypes between healthy human individuals. Germline V gives CDR1 ENHRY, CDR2 SYGVKD. V was clipped by 4 bases and J by 5 bases; unmatched bases: 8. CDR3 length: 16 residues. Using immunoSEQ multiplex PCR, the repertoire was profiled, and TCRdb retains in-frame clones only, with some absent. Of 1.5 million to 2.5 million clones in the sample, about 94% were seen once.

The specimen sequenced was naive CD8+ T cells sorted from blood. The origin of this receptor is a man younger than 35 in good health. The gene calls are TRBV10-3 and TRBJ2-5; the match to TRBD1 covers 12 bases. Here the CDR3 DNA reads TGTGCCATCAGTGTCTCAGGGACAGGGGGCGGGGAGACCCAGTACTTC. Protein product: CAISVSGTGGGETQYF.